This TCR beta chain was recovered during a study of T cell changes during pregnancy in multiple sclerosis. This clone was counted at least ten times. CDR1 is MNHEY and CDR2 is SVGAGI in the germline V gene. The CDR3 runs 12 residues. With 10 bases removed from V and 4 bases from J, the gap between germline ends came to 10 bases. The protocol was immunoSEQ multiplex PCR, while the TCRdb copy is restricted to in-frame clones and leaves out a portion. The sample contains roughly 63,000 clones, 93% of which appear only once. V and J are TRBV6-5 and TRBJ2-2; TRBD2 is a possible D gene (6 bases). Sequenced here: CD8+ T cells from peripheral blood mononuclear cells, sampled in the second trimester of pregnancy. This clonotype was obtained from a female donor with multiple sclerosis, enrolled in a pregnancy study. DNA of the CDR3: TGTGCCACCTTTAGCGGCACCGGGGAGCTGTTTTTT. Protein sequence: CATFSGTGELFF.